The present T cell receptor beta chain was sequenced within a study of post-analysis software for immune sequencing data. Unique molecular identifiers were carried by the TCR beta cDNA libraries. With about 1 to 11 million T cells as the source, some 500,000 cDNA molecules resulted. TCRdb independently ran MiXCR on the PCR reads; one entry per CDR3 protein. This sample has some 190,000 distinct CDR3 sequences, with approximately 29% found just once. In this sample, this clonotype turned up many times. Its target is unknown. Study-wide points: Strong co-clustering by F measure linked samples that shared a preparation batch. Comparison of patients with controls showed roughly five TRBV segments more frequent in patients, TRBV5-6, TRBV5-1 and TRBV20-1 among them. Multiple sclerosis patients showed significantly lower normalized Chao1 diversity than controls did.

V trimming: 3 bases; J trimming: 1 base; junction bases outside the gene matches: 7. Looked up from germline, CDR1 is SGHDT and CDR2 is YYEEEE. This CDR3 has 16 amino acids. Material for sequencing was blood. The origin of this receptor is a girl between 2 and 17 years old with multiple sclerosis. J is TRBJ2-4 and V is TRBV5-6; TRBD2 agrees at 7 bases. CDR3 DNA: TGTGCCAGCAGCTCACCTCCCGGGGGGGCCAAAAACATTCAGTACTTC. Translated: CASSSPPGGAKNIQYF.